This T cell receptor beta chain is drawn from a study of OX40 agonist ivuxolimab in advanced cancers. About the study: The drug used for patients, ivuxolimab, was an agonistic anti-OX40 (CD134) antibody. Study outcomes and limitations: The antigen specificity of the peripheral T cells (those that were expanded) was not determined. Clonal expansion was seen in CD4+ and CD8+ blood T cells by week 6 at 0.1 to 3.0 mg/kg.

Note on this clone: Its specificity is not known.

At baseline, cycle 4 day 1, and cycle 7 day 1, blood was sampled. With 6 bases clipped from V and 7 bases from J, the junction kept 6 bases outside the gene matches. CDR1 and CDR2 from the germline V gene are SNHLY and FYNNEI. This CDR3 has 13 amino acids. The table came from immunoSEQ multiplex PCR; TCRdb's copy has only in-frame clones and leaves some out. The data contain over 50,000 clones, about 84% of them singletons. J is TRBJ1-5 and V is TRBV2, with TRBD1 matching over 7 bases. The source of this sequence is an adult with an advanced solid tumor such as melanoma, head and neck, liver or kidney cancer. The sequencing used CD4+ or CD8+ T cells sorted from blood, collected in a trial of the OX40 agonist ivuxolimab. Here the CDR3 reads CASRTGRDQPQHF. The CDR3 coding sequence is TGTGCCAGCAGGACAGGGAGGGACCAGCCCCAGCATTTT.